This entry lists 8 T cell receptor beta chains sequenced from one sample in a study of blood T cell repertoires in COVID-19. Sequenced by immunoSEQ multiplex PCR; TCRdb stores in-frame clones only, minus some. The table shows fewer than 350,000 clones, with roughly 90% occurring only once. The sequenced sample was PBMCs or T cells enriched from blood (not recorded which). The receptors derive from a woman aged 35 to 49 with acute COVID-19.

The chain employs TRBV11-2 and TRBJ1-1; D unresolved. Germline V gene sequence: CDR1 SGHAT, CDR2 FQNNGV. This CDR3 has 11 residues. V was cut by 5 bases and J by 6 bases, with 7 bases left in between. Written as DNA, the CDR3 is TGTGCCAGCAGCCCCGTGTCTGAAGCTTTCTTT. Protein: CASSPVSEAFF. Full variable domain (remainder filled in from reference TRBV11-2 and TRBJ1-1): EAGVAQSPRYKIIEKRQSVAFWCNPISGHATLYWYQQILGQGPKLLIQFQNNGVVDDSQLPKDRFSAERLKGVDSTLKIQPAKLEDSAVYLCASSPVSEAFFGQGTRLTVV.

The genes are TRBV14 and TRBJ2-7; TRBD2 might be the D (6 bases). Trimming took off 4 bases at V and 7 bases at J, with 23 bases between the two ends. CDR3 length equals 16 residues. Germline assignment: CDR1 SGHDN and CDR2 FVKESK. The CDR3 is CASSLMGLSGYLEQYF. Here the CDR3 DNA reads TGTGCCAGCAGCCTCATGGGGCTTAGCGGTTACTTAGAGCAGTACTTC.

The gene calls are TRBV6-5 and TRBJ1-3, with TRBD1 as a possible D gene (6 bases). Germline V gene sequence: CDR1 MNHEY, CDR2 SVGAGI. Trimming shortened V by 6 bases and J by 4 bases, and 16 bases separated the two germline ends. The CDR3 extends over 15 amino acids. CDR3 bases: TGTGCCAGCAGCCGTAACAGGGATTTCGGAAACACCATATATTTT. This sequence encodes CASSRNRDFGNTIYF.

The chain joins TRBV7-3 to TRBJ2-3; 10 positions match TRBD2. Germline-derived CDR1 and CDR2 are SGHTA and FQGTGA. V was pared by 7 bases and J by 4 bases, with 5 bases of the junction left unmatched. CDR3 length equals 14 residues. The CDR3 DNA sequence: TGTGCCAGCAAAGGGACTAGCGAAGCAGATACGCAGTATTTT. Translating gives CASKGTSEADTQYF.

The genes are TRBV18 and TRBJ1-1, with D unclear. Germline V lookup: CDR1 KGHSH, CDR2 LQKENI. The CDR3 has 11 residues. V shed 6 bases and J shed 7 bases, with 9 bases lying between them. The DNA of the CDR3 is TGTGCCAGCTCTCTAACTTATGAAGCTTTCTTT. It translates to CASSLTYEAFF.

The chain combines TRBV4-1 with TRBJ1-2; no clear D. The CDR3 totals 14 residues. Germline V gene sequence: CDR1 MGHRA, CDR2 YSYEKL. The V and J ends lost 1 base and 10 bases respectively, with 16 bases between them. The CDR3 is CASSQARTSEDYTF. In DNA, the CDR3 is TGCGCCAGCAGCCAAGCGAGGACGTCGGAGGACTACACCTTC.

The rearrangement joins TRBV10-3 to TRBJ2-3, with TRBD2 matching 12 bases. Germline trimming cut 5 bases from V and 5 bases from J; bases unmatched to any gene: 8. Germline V lookup: CDR1 ENHRY, CDR2 SYGVKD. The CDR3 is made up of 16 amino acids. The CDR3 DNA follows: TGTGCCATCAGTCCTCTAGCGGGAGGGCCTGGAGATACGCAGTATTTT. Translated: CAISPLAGGPGDTQYF.

The chain has TRBV19 and TRBJ2-4; 9 positions match TRBD1. The CDR3 is made up of 13 amino acids. Germline V gene sequence: CDR1 LNHDA, CDR2 SQIVND (reference sequence). The trim removed 9 bases at V and 8 bases at J, leaving 8 bases unmatched. The CDR3 here is CASSTGGKYIQYF. The CDR3 nucleotides read TGTGCCAGCTCCACAGGGGGCAAGTACATTCAGTACTTC.